Each of the 8 T cell receptor beta chains below was sequenced from the same sample in a study of T cells in Graves' hyperthyroidism and ophthalmopathy. The CDR3 regions of TCR beta were amplified from RNA transcripts. Initially, a first-round RT-PCR of the TCR CDR3 employed the HTBI primer set. TCRdb re-called the multiplex PCR reads through MiXCR, storing one row per CDR3 protein. The table records around 340,000 distinct CDR3 sequences, around a sixth of them present only once. Sequenced input: blood. The receptors come from a woman between 45 and 60 years old with Graves' hyperthyroidism.

J is TRBJ2-1 and V is TRBV19, with 12 nucleotides matching TRBD2. From germline, CDR1 is LNHDA and CDR2 SQIVND (reference sequence). Trimming removed 6 bases from V and 9 bases from J; junction bases left unmatched: 9. The CDR3 has 15 amino acids. CDR3 residues: CASRKLAGGQGEQFF. CDR3 nucleotides: TGTGCCAGTAGGAAACTAGCGGGGGGCCAGGGTGAGCAGTTCTTC.

This sequence joins TRBV12-3 or TRBV12-4 and TRBJ2-6; tentatively, D is TRBD1 (7 bases). CDR3 size: 17 residues. V lost 5 bases, J lost 0 bases, and 14 bases lay in between. In DNA form, the CDR3 reads TGTGCCAGCAGTCCGGGGGACAGATCCTCTGGGGCCAACGTCCTGACTTTC. Amino acids: CASSPGDRSSGANVLTF.

There are many counts of this clonotype. The rearrangement links TRBV12-3 or TRBV12-4 to TRBJ2-5; TRBD2 matches 11 bases. The J segment lost 2 bases and the V segment lost 5 bases, leaving 13 bases of the junction unmatched. The CDR3 sequence is 18 residues long. CDR3 bases: TGTGCCAGCAGTCCATACTTAACTAGCGGGAGTGCGCAAGAGACCCAGTACTTC. Translated: CASSPYLTSGSAQETQYF.

This chain connects TRBV29-1 to TRBJ1-2; TRBD1 aligns across 7 bases. Germline V gene lookup returns CDR1 SQVTM and CDR2 ANQGSEA. V dropped 8 bases and J dropped 2; count of bases not matched to a gene: 5. The CDR3 runs to 12 residues. The CDR3 sequence: CSTIQGNYGYTF. In DNA form, the CDR3 reads TGCAGCACGATACAGGGGAACTATGGCTACACCTTC.

The rearrangement uses TRBV28 and TRBJ2-7; D possibly matches TRBD1 or TRBD2 (6 bases each). Trimming took 2 bases from V and 7 from J, leaving 15 bases between them. This CDR3 comprises 14 residues. Looked up from germline, CDR1 is MDHEN and CDR2 is SYDVKM. The DNA for the CDR3 is TGTGCCAGCAGTTTAAGGGGGACTCTGGCGGAGCAGTACTTC. It encodes CASSLRGTLAEQYF.

This clonotype was seen many times. The chain combines TRBV18 with TRBJ1-4, with TRBD1 as a possible D gene (5 bases). The germline V and J ends were trimmed by 6 bases and 6 bases, with 14 bases remaining between them. The CDR3 runs to 14 residues. Germline values: CDR1 KGHSH, CDR2 LQKENI. This chain's CDR3 is CASSFRDGHEKLFF. DNA for the CDR3: TGTGCCAGCTCGTTCCGGGACGGGCATGAAAAACTGTTTTTT.

This clonotype appeared many times. This rearrangement joins TRBV20-1 to TRBJ1-1, with 11 bases identical to TRBD1. The CDR3 is 15 amino acids. Trimming removed 3 bases from V and 5 bases from J; junction bases left unmatched: 8. Germline V lookup: CDR1 DFQATT, CDR2 SNEGSKA (reference sequence). The CDR3 DNA reads TGCAGTGCTAGCGACCGGGACAGGGGGTCGACTGAAGCTTTCTTT. Translated: CSASDRDRGSTEAFF.

Worth noting for this clonotype: A junction boundary mismatches the germline segment, possibly from a read error. The chain combines TRBV20-1 with TRBJ2-2; 14 bases agree with TRBD2. The CDR3 is 16 residues long. Germline CDR1 reads DFQATT; CDR2 reads SNEGSKA (reference sequence). The CDR3 DNA reads TGCAGTGCAAGGACTAGCGGGGGGCTCAACATCGGGGAGCTGTTTTTT. Protein sequence: CSARTSGGLNIGELFF.